The sample holds many counts of the clone carrying this TCR beta chain. The data were obtained in a study of tumor-infiltrating lymphocytes in primary liver carcinoma. Starting from 500 ng of total RNA, TCR beta cDNA was produced with a primer in the constant region. Libraries for TCR beta were built through three nested multiplex PCR rounds, which together made up a slightly modified ARM-PCR procedure. The two initial PCR rounds, around 10 cycles each, used TRBV1-TRBV30 forward and C-beta reverse primers. TCRdb independently ran MiXCR on the multiplex PCR reads; one entry per CDR3 protein. The sample includes 300,000 to 350,000 distinct CDR3 sequences, 65% seen only once; the top ten take about 6.5%. Unsorted whole blood supplied the RNA, and germline DNA was extracted too. The CDR3 contains 14 residues. The V end was cut by 1 base, the J end by 2 bases, with 9 bases between. The germline CDR1 and CDR2 sequences are SGHAT and FQNNGV.

The genes are TRBV11-2 and TRBJ2-7; no definite D call. Sequencing used peripheral blood. This clonotype was sampled from a man aged 35 to 55 with primary liver carcinoma and hepatitis B virus infection. The CDR3 DNA is TGTGCCAGCAGCTTAGGAGGAAAGGCCTACGAGCAGTACTTC. Its protein is CASSLGGKAYEQYF.